These T cell receptor beta chains were read from a single sample in a study of beta chain features in type 1 diabetes. Clones were sequenced by immunoSEQ multiplex PCR, and TCRdb holds only the in-frame ones, with some missing. Among around 100,000 clones, approximately 30% were seen once, and the ten largest hold about 0.49%. Source material: central memory CD4+ T cells from blood. These receptors originate from a woman between 18 and 29 years old with type 1 diabetes. Both conserved end residues are part of each CDR3. A D gene is named only where the DNA matches it firmly. Not every row has a clone size; where given, it reads once, few, many or a size class.

cdr3_nt cdr3_aa v_call clone_size j_call d_call
TGTGCCAGCAGACCCCCGGGGAGAGAAAGTGGAAACACCATATATTTT CASRPPGRESGNTIYF TRBV9 . TRBJ1-3 .
TGTGCCAGCAGCTTGGGCGCGAACACTGAAGCTTTCTTT CASSLGANTEAFF TRBV5-6 . TRBJ1-1 .
TGCGCCAGCAGCCAAGGGACTAGCGGGAGAACAGATACGCAGTATTTT CASSQGTSGRTDTQYF TRBV4-1 . TRBJ2-3 TRBD2
TGTGCCACCAGCAGAGATCTCGCGGGTGAGCAGTTCTTC CATSRDLAGEQFF TRBV15 few TRBJ2-1 .
TGCGCCAGCAGCTTGGCACAGTCCTACAATGAGCAGTTCTTC CASSLAQSYNEQFF TRBV5-1 . TRBJ2-1 .
TGTGCCACCAGCAGACCCCTCTCGGCGGGAGGGATGCAGTTCTTC CATSRPLSAGGMQFF TRBV15 . TRBJ2-1 TRBD2
TGCGCCAGCAGCTTGGTAGCGGGATTCACCGGGGAGCTGTTTTTT CASSLVAGFTGELFF TRBV5-1 few TRBJ2-2 TRBD2
TGTGCCAGCAGCTTACAGGGAGATGAGCAGTTCTTC CASSLQGDEQFF TRBV5-4 few TRBJ2-1 .
TGTGCCAGCAGCTTAAGGTCGGGGGGCCGGACCGGGGAGCTGTTTTTT CASSLRSGGRTGELFF TRBV7-2 . TRBJ2-2 .
TGTGCCAGCAGCTCTACAGGACAGAGAAACACTGAAGCTTTCTTT CASSSTGQRNTEAFF TRBV5-6 . TRBJ1-1 .
TGTGCCAGCAGGACAGGCCTGGACAATGAGCAGTTCTTC CASRTGLDNEQFF TRBV11-2 . TRBJ2-1 .
TGTGCCAGCAGCTTTTATCAGGCAGGGGGCACAGATACGCAGTATTTT CASSFYQAGGTDTQYF TRBV11-3 few TRBJ2-3 .
TGTGCCAGCAGCGTACAGGGCCGCTATGGCTACACCTTC CASSVQGRYGYTF TRBV9 . TRBJ1-2 .
TGTGCCAGCTCACCAGAGACTAGCTTGCATGAGCAGTTCTTC CASSPETSLHEQFF TRBV18 . TRBJ2-1 TRBD2
TGTGCCAGTAGTAGCCCGGGACTAGCTCAGTATGAGCAGTTCTTC CASSSPGLAQYEQFF TRBV19 . TRBJ2-1 TRBD2
TGCGCCAGCAGCTTGGAGGGGCCGAGCTCTGGAAACACCATATATTTT CASSLEGPSSGNTIYF TRBV5-1 . TRBJ1-3 .
TGTGCCAGCTCACCCCCCGGCGGATGGAATGAAAAACTGTTTTTT CASSPPGGWNEKLFF TRBV18 . TRBJ1-4 .
TGCGCCAGCAGCAAGGACAGTACAACCAACACCGGGGAGCTGTTTTTT CASSKDSTTNTGELFF TRBV5-1 . TRBJ2-2 .
TGTGCCAGCAGCCCGAGACTAGCGGGAGTAAGAACAGATACGCAGTATTTT CASSPRLAGVRTDTQYF TRBV7-2 few TRBJ2-3 TRBD2
TGTGCCAGTAGTTACAGGGTCACAGAGACCCAGTACTTC CASSYRVTETQYF TRBV19 few TRBJ2-5 .
TGTGCCAGCAGCACACAGGGGGCTAATAGCAATCAGCCCCAGCATTTT CASSTQGANSNQPQHF TRBV21-1 once TRBJ1-5 .
TGCGCCAGTTCGAGGATGAACACTGAAGCTTTCTTT CASSRMNTEAFF TRBV4-1 few TRBJ1-1 .
TGTGCCAGCAGCCCCTTAAGCGGGTCGGCGGAGACCCAGTACTTC CASSPLSGSAETQYF TRBV11-2 few TRBJ2-5 .
TGTGCCAGCAACCCGGGACAGGTCGGGACCGGGGAGCTGTTTTTT CASNPGQVGTGELFF TRBV7-9 . TRBJ2-2 TRBD1
TGCGCCAGCACGGCGGGCCTGAACACTGAAGCTTTCTTT CASTAGLNTEAFF TRBV10-1 . TRBJ1-1 .
TGTGCCAGCAGCTTACTCTCCGGGACTACTAACAAAAACATTCAGTACTTC CASSLLSGTTNKNIQYF TRBV14 few TRBJ2-4 TRBD2
TGTGCCAGCAGCCAGGGGGACAGCACGCAGTATTTT CASSQGDSTQYF TRBV9 . TRBJ2-3 TRBD1
TGCGCCAGCAGCTTGGGTACTCGAGGCTCGGAGACCCAGTACTTC CASSLGTRGSETQYF TRBV5-1 few TRBJ2-5 .
TGTGCCAGCAGCTTCACAGGCTCCTACAATGAGCAGTTCTTC CASSFTGSYNEQFF TRBV7-9 few TRBJ2-1 .
TGTGCCAGCTCACCGACAGGGCTGGACACTGAAGCTTTCTTT CASSPTGLDTEAFF TRBV18 few TRBJ1-1 TRBD1
TGTGCCAGCAGCTCCTGGACAGGGGCGGGCACCGGGGAGCTGTTTTTT CASSSWTGAGTGELFF TRBV11-2 . TRBJ2-2 TRBD1
TGTGCCAGCAGTGGACAGGGTGGCAATCAGCCCCAGCATTTT CASSGQGGNQPQHF TRBV6-1 . TRBJ1-5 TRBD1
TGTGCCATCAGTGAGTCGAGTCGGGTACAAGAGACCCAGTACTTC CAISESSRVQETQYF TRBV10-3 few TRBJ2-5 .
TGTGCCATCAGTGGACGACTAGCGGCCGATGAGCAGTTCTTC CAISGRLAADEQFF TRBV10-3 few TRBJ2-1 TRBD2
TGTGCCAGCAGTTCTAGACAGGCTTTCTACGAGCAGTACTTC CASSSRQAFYEQYF TRBV28 . TRBJ2-7 .
TGTGCCAGCAGCTCTCTGAGCGGGAACACCGGGGAGCTGTTTTTT CASSSLSGNTGELFF TRBV11-2 . TRBJ2-2 .
TGTGCCTTCGAGCGGGGCGAGGGGCATGAGCAGTTCTTC CAFERGEGHEQFF TRBV30 few TRBJ2-1 TRBD2
TGTGCCAGCAGTTTTCCGGACAGGGCCTCCGAGCAGTACTTC CASSFPDRASEQYF TRBV28 . TRBJ2-7 TRBD1
TGTGCCAGCAGCACCCAAGCGGGAACAGATACGCAGTATTTT CASSTQAGTDTQYF TRBV7-2 few TRBJ2-3 TRBD2
TGTGCCAGCAGCTTCGGGACTAGCGGGATCAGTGAGCAGTTCTTC CASSFGTSGISEQFF TRBV7-3 . TRBJ2-1 TRBD2
TGTGCCAGCAGCGTAATGGGGGCTGAAAAACTGTTTTTT CASSVMGAEKLFF TRBV5-4 . TRBJ1-4 .
TGTGCCAGCAGATTACAGGGAAATTTGCATGAGCAGTTCTTC CASRLQGNLHEQFF TRBV6-1 . TRBJ2-1 .
TGTGCCAGCTCACTACGAAGACTAGCGGGAGGTGAGCTGGCCTACAATGAGCAGTTCTTC CASSLRRLAGGELAYNEQFF TRBV18 . TRBJ2-1 TRBD2
TGTGCCAGCAGTCCTAAGGCTCCACTAGCGGGAGGGCCAAGAATAGACAATGAGCAGTTCTTC CASSPKAPLAGGPRIDNEQFF TRBV27 . TRBJ2-1 TRBD2
TGCGCCAGCAGCCAACCCATACAGGGGCGGGTCGGTCAGCCCCAGCATTTT CASSQPIQGRVGQPQHF TRBV4-1 . TRBJ1-5 TRBD1
TGTGCCAGCAGCTTTCTTTCCTCTGGAAACACCATATATTTT CASSFLSSGNTIYF TRBV11-3 . TRBJ1-3 .
TGTGCCAGCAGCCAGAGGAGTGGAAACACCATATATTTT CASSQRSGNTIYF TRBV9 few TRBJ1-3 .
TGTGCCAGCAGACCTACAGGGGGCGCGGGACAGCCCCAGCATTTT CASRPTGGAGQPQHF TRBV6-5 . TRBJ1-5 TRBD1
TGTGCCAGTAGTATTTCAGCTACGACAGCCCGATATGGCTACACCTTC CASSISATTARYGYTF TRBV19 few TRBJ1-2 .
TGTGCCACCAGCGAGACAGGGAGAGACACCGGGGAGCTGTTTTTT CATSETGRDTGELFF TRBV15 few TRBJ2-2 TRBD1
TGCGCCAGCAGCTTTGACAGCGGCACAGATACGCAGTATTTT CASSFDSGTDTQYF TRBV5-1 . TRBJ2-3 .
TGTGCCAGCAGCGTAGGTGTAGCTGGGCTAGCGGGAGGGCCGACCCAAGAGACCCAGTACTTC CASSVGVAGLAGGPTQETQYF TRBV9 . TRBJ2-5 TRBD2